The clone carrying this TCR beta chain came up many times. Its antigen remains unknown. The source of the sample is a study of CD8 T cells in ankylosing spondylitis. Overall study findings and caveats: What appeared characteristic of ankylosing spondylitis blood was a TCR beta motif of several highly homologous variants. According to the report, clones linked to the disease were significantly enriched in matched synovial fluid samples taken from ankylosing spondylitis patients. Past studies reported some motif variants in reactive arthritis synovial fluid and blood.

Molecular-barcoded quantitative 5'-RACE produced these TCR beta libraries. Each CDR3 protein is one row after TCRdb ran MiXCR on the 5' RACE reads. The table has about 42,000 distinct CDR3 sequences, approximately 3.6% seen once. Germline V lookup: CDR1 SGDLS, CDR2 YYNGEE. The CDR3 totals 12 residues. Trimming left V 0 bases short and J 6 bases short, with 7 bases between. The sequence was collected from a female donor with ankylosing spondylitis or in good health (not recorded which). Sequenced: blood, either unsorted or a sorted T cell fraction (not recorded which). The gene calls are TRBV9 and TRBJ2-7; D is unclear. CDR3 residues: CASSVGNGEQYF. The CDR3 nucleotides read TGTGCCAGCAGCGTAGGGAATGGCGAGCAGTACTTC.